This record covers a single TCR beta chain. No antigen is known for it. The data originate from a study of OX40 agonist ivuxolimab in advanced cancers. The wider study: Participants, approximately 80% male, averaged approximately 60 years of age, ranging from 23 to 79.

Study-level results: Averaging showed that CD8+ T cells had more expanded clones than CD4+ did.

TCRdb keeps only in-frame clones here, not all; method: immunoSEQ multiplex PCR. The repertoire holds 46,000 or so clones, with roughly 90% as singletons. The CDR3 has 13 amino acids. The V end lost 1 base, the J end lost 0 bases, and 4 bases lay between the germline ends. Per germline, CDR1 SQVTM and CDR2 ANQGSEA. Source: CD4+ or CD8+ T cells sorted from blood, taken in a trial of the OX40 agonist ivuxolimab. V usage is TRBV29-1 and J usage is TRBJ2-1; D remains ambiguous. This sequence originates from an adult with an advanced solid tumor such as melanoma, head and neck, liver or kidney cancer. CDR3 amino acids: CSVEVVSYNEQFF. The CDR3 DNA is TGCAGCGTTGAAGTGGTCTCCTACAATGAGCAGTTCTTC.